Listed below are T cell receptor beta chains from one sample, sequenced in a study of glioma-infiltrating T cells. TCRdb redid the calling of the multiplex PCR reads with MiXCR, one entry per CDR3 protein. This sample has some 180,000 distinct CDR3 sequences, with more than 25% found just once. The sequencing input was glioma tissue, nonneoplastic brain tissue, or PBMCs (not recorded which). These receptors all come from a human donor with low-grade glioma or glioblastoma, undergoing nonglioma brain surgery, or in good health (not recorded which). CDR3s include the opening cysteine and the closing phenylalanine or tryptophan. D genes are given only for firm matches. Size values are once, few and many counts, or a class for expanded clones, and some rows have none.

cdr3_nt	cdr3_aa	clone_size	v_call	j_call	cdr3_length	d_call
TGCGCCAGCAGCTTTGGAGCGGGGGCCCGCAATACGCAGTATTTT	CASSFGAGARNTQYF	-	TRBV5-1	TRBJ2-3	15	TRBD2
TGTGCCAGCTCACCCGGGACAGGGTTGCATCAGCCCCAGCATTTT	CASSPGTGLHQPQHF	-	TRBV18	TRBJ1-5	15	TRBD1
TGCAGTGCTAGAGATCGACGAACGAGCCTCGGGGATACGCAGTATTTT	CSARDRRTSLGDTQYF	many	TRBV20-1	TRBJ2-3	16	-
TGTGCCAGCAGCCCCCCGGGACTAGCGGGAGGGCAAGAGACCCAGTACTTC	CASSPPGLAGGQETQYF	many	TRBV7-2	TRBJ2-5	17	TRBD2
TGTGCCAGCAGTTACCCTTCGACTAGCCACTCCTACGAGCAGTACTTC	CASSYPSTSHSYEQYF	many	TRBV6-2/TRBV6-3	TRBJ2-7	16	TRBD2
TGTGCCAGTTCCCTAGCGGGAGCCAACAATGAGCAGTTCTTC	CASSLAGANNEQFF	few	TRBV7-3	TRBJ2-1	14	TRBD2
TGCGCCAGCAGCCAAGGCCCTGACGAGGACGTCTCCGAGCAGTACTTC	CASSQGPDEDVSEQYF	few	TRBV4-1	TRBJ2-7	16	-
TGTGCCAGCAGTGAATATAAGGGGGGGCCGGGCGAGCAGTACTTC	CASSEYKGGPGEQYF	many	TRBV25-1	TRBJ2-7	15	-
TGCAGCGTTGAGATAGCGGGAGGGATCGACAATGAGCAGTTCTTC	CSVEIAGGIDNEQFF	-	TRBV29-1	TRBJ2-1	15	TRBD2
TGTGCCAGCAGTTCGGACAGTTTCTACGAGACCCAGTACTTC	CASSSDSFYETQYF	many	TRBV6-1	TRBJ2-5	14	-
TGTGCCAGCAGTTTTCTGTCATTAGCCAAAAACATTCAGTACTTC	CASSFLSLAKNIQYF	-	TRBV12-3/TRBV12-4	TRBJ2-4	15	-
TGCGCCAGCACCCGTCTGAGGACAGGGTTGGCAGATACGCAGTGTTTT	CASTRLRTGLADTQCF	-	TRBV6-1	TRBJ2-3	16	TRBD1
TGTGCCAGCAGCCGAGTTCCCCCGGACAGCTCCTACGAGCAGTACTTC	CASSRVPPDSSYEQYF	-	TRBV3-1	TRBJ2-7	16	-
TGTGCCAGCTCACCCATTGGGGCGGGAGGGCCCGAGCAGTACTTC	CASSPIGAGGPEQYF	many	TRBV18	TRBJ2-7	15	TRBD2
TGCGCCAGCAGCCAAGACCAGTATAGCAATCAGCCCCAGCATTTT	CASSQDQYSNQPQHF	many	TRBV4-1	TRBJ1-5	15	-
TGTGCCAGCAGCGCCGCCGGGTTGCGCGATACGCAGTATTTT	CASSAAGLRDTQYF	many	TRBV13	TRBJ2-3	14	-
TGCAGTGCTAGTAGAGGGGGCAGGGGGAATCAGCCCCAGCATTTT	CSASRGGRGNQPQHF	many	TRBV20-1	TRBJ1-5	15	TRBD1
TGTGCCAGCTCACCCCCGACTTCACCATACGAGCAGTACTTC	CASSPPTSPYEQYF	many	TRBV18	TRBJ2-7	14	-